This T cell receptor beta chain was sequenced during a study of OX40 agonist ivuxolimab in advanced cancers. Across the study: Two cutaneous melanoma patients and one hepatocellular carcinoma patient, three in all, had partial responses.

Points from the study as a whole: The expanded peripheral T cells' antigen specificity was not determined.

Sequencing used immunoSEQ multiplex PCR; TCRdb keeps in-frame clones, though not all of them. Here the sample spans approximately 76,000 clones, almost 90% being singletons. Prior autoimmune disease or systemic immunosuppression barred patients. As for this clone: The antigen remains unidentified.

This CDR3 is 15 amino acids long. Germline V lookup: CDR1 MNHNS, CDR2 SASEGT. The V gene lost 6 bases and the J gene lost 0 bases, with 11 bases spanning the gap. This TCR was recovered from an adult with an advanced solid tumor such as melanoma, head and neck, liver or kidney cancer. This sample comprised CD4+ or CD8+ T cells sorted from blood, obtained in a trial of the OX40 agonist ivuxolimab. V usage is TRBV6-1 and J usage is TRBJ2-2, with unresolved D. CDR3 sequence: CASSPGQSNTGELFF. CDR3 DNA: TGTGCCAGCAGCCCTGGGCAGTCGAACACCGGGGAGCTGTTTTTT.